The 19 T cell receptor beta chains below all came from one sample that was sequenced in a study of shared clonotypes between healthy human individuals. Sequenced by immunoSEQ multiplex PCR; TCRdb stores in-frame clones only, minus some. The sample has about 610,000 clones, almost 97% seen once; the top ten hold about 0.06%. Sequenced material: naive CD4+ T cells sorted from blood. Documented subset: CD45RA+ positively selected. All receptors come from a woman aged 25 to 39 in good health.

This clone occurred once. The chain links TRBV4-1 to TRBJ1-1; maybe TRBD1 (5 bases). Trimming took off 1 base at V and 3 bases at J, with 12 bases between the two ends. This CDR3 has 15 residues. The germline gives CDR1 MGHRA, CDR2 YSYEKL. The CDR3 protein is CASSQAAVGDTEAFF. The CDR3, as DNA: TGCGCCAGCAGCCAAGCTGCGGTGGGGGACACTGAAGCTTTCTTT.

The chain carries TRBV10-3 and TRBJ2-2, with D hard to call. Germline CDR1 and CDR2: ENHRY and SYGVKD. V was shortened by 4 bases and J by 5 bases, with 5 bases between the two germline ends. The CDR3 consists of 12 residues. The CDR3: CAISGSTGELFF. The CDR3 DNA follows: TGTGCCATCAGTGGATCAACCGGGGAGCTGTTTTTT.

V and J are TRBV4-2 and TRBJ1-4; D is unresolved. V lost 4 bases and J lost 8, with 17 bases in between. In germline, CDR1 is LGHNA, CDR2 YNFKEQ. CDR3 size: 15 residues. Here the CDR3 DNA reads TGTGCCAGCAGCCTAGAGGGAGGGCTCTGGGAAAAACTGTTTTTT. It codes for CASSLEGGLWEKLFF.

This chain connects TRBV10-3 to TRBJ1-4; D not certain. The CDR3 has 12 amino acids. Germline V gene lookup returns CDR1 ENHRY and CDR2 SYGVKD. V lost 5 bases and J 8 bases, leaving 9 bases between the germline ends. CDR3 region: CAISSGPEKLFF. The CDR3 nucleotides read TGTGCCATCAGTTCAGGTCCCGAAAAACTGTTTTTT.

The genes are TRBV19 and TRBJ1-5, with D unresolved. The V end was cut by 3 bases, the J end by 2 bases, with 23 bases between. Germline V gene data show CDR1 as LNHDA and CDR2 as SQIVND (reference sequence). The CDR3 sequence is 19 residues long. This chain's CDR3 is CASSIRVRDVGPGNQPQHF. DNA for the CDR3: TGTGCCAGTAGTATTCGAGTAAGAGACGTAGGTCCTGGCAATCAGCCCCAGCATTTT.

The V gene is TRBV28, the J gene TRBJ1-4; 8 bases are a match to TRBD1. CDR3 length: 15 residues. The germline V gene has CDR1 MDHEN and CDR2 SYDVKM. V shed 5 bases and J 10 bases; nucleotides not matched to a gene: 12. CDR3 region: CASSSQGARRGKLFF. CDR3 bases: TGTGCCAGCAGTAGTCAGGGGGCGAGAAGGGGAAAACTGTTTTTT.

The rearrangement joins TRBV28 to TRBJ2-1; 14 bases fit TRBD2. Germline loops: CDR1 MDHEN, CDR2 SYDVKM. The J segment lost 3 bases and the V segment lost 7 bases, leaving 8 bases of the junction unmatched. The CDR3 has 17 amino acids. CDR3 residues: CASIQGLAGARYNEQFF. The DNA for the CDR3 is TGTGCCAGCATCCAGGGACTAGCGGGAGCCCGCTACAATGAGCAGTTCTTC.

Here the CDR3 reads CASSQVRTGVALVGYGYTF. The DNA of the CDR3 is TGCGCCAGCAGCCAAGTCCGGACAGGGGTGGCCCTGGTGGGGTATGGCTACACCTTC. V is TRBV4-1 and J is TRBJ1-2, with 9 bases matching TRBD1. V was clipped by 1 base and J by 5 bases; unmatched bases: 17. Germline V gene sequence: CDR1 MGHRA, CDR2 YSYEKL. The CDR3 loop spans 19 amino acids.

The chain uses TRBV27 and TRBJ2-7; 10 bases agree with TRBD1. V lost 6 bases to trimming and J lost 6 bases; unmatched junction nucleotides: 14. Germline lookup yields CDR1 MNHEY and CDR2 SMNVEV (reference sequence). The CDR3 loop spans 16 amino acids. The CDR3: CASSRQGAPGFGEQYF. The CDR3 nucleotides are TGTGCCAGCAGCCGACAGGGGGCCCCTGGGTTTGGCGAGCAGTACTTC.

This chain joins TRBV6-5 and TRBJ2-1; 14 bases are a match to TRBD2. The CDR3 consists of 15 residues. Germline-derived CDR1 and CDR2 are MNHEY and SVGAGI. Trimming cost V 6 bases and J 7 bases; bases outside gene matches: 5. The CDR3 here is CASSLRLAGGNEQFF. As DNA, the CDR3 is TGTGCCAGCAGCCTTCGACTAGCGGGAGGGAATGAGCAGTTCTTC.

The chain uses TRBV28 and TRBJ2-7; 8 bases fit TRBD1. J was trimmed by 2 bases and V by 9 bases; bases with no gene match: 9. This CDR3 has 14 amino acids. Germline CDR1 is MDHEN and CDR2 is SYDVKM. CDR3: CASRSTGVTYEQYF. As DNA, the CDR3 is TGTGCCAGTCGATCGACAGGGGTTACCTACGAGCAGTACTTC.

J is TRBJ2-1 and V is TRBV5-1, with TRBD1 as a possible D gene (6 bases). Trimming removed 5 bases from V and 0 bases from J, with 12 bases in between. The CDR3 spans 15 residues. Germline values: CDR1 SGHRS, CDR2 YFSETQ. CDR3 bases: TGCGCCAGCAGGGGTACAGGGAGCTCCTACAATGAGCAGTTCTTC. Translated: CASRGTGSSYNEQFF.

The CDR3 loop reads CASSTMTGLNYGYTF. The CDR3 DNA reads as TGTGCCAGCAGCACTATGACAGGGCTTAACTATGGCTACACCTTC. The chain links TRBV5-6 to TRBJ1-2; 7 nucleotides align to TRBD1. With V trimmed by 4 bases and J by 1 base, 7 bases remained unmatched. This CDR3 spans 15 amino acids. Germline lookup yields CDR1 SGHDT and CDR2 YYEEEE.

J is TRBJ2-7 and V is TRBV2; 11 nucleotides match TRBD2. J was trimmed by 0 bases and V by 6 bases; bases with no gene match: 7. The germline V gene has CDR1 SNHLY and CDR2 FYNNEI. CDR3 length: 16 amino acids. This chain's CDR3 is CASSLGTSGHSYEQYF. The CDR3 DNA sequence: TGTGCCAGCAGCCTCGGGACTAGCGGCCACTCCTACGAGCAGTACTTC.

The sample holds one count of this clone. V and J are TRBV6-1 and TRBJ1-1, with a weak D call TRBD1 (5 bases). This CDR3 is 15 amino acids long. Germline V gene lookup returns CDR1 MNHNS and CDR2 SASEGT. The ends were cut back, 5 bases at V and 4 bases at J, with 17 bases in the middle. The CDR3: CASSFTIGASTEAFF. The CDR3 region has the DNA TGTGCCAGCAGTTTCACAATAGGGGCCTCCACTGAAGCTTTCTTT.

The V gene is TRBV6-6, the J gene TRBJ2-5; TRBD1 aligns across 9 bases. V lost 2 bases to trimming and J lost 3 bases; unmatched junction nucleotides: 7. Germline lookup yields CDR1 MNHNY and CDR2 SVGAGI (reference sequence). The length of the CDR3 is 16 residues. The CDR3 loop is CASSYPGQGTKETQYF. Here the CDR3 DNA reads TGTGCCAGCAGTTACCCAGGACAGGGGACTAAAGAGACCCAGTACTTC.

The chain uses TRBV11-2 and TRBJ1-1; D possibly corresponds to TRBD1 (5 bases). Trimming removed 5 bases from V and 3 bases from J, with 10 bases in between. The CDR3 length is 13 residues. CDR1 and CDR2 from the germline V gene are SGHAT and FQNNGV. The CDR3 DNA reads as TGTGCCAGCAGCGCAGGGTTGGACACTGAAGCTTTCTTT. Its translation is CASSAGLDTEAFF.

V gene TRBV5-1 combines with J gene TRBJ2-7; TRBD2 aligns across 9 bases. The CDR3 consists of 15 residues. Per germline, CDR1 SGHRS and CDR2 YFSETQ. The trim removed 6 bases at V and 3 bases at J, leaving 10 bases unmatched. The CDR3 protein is CASNGLAGSNYEQYF. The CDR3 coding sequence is TGCGCCAGCAACGGGCTAGCGGGATCTAACTACGAGCAGTACTTC.

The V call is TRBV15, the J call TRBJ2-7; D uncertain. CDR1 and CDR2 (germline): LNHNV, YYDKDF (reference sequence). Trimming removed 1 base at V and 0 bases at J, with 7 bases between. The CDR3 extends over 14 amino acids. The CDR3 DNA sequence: TGTGCCACCAGCAGAGTTAAGGCCTCCTACGAGCAGTACTTC. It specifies CATSRVKASYEQYF. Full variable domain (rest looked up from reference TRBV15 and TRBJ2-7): DAMVIQNPRYQVTQFGKPVTLSCSQTLNHNVMYWYQQKSSQAPKLLFHYYDKDFNNEADTPDNFQSRRPNTSFCFLDIRSPGLGDTAMYLCATSRVKASYEQYFGPGTRLTVT.